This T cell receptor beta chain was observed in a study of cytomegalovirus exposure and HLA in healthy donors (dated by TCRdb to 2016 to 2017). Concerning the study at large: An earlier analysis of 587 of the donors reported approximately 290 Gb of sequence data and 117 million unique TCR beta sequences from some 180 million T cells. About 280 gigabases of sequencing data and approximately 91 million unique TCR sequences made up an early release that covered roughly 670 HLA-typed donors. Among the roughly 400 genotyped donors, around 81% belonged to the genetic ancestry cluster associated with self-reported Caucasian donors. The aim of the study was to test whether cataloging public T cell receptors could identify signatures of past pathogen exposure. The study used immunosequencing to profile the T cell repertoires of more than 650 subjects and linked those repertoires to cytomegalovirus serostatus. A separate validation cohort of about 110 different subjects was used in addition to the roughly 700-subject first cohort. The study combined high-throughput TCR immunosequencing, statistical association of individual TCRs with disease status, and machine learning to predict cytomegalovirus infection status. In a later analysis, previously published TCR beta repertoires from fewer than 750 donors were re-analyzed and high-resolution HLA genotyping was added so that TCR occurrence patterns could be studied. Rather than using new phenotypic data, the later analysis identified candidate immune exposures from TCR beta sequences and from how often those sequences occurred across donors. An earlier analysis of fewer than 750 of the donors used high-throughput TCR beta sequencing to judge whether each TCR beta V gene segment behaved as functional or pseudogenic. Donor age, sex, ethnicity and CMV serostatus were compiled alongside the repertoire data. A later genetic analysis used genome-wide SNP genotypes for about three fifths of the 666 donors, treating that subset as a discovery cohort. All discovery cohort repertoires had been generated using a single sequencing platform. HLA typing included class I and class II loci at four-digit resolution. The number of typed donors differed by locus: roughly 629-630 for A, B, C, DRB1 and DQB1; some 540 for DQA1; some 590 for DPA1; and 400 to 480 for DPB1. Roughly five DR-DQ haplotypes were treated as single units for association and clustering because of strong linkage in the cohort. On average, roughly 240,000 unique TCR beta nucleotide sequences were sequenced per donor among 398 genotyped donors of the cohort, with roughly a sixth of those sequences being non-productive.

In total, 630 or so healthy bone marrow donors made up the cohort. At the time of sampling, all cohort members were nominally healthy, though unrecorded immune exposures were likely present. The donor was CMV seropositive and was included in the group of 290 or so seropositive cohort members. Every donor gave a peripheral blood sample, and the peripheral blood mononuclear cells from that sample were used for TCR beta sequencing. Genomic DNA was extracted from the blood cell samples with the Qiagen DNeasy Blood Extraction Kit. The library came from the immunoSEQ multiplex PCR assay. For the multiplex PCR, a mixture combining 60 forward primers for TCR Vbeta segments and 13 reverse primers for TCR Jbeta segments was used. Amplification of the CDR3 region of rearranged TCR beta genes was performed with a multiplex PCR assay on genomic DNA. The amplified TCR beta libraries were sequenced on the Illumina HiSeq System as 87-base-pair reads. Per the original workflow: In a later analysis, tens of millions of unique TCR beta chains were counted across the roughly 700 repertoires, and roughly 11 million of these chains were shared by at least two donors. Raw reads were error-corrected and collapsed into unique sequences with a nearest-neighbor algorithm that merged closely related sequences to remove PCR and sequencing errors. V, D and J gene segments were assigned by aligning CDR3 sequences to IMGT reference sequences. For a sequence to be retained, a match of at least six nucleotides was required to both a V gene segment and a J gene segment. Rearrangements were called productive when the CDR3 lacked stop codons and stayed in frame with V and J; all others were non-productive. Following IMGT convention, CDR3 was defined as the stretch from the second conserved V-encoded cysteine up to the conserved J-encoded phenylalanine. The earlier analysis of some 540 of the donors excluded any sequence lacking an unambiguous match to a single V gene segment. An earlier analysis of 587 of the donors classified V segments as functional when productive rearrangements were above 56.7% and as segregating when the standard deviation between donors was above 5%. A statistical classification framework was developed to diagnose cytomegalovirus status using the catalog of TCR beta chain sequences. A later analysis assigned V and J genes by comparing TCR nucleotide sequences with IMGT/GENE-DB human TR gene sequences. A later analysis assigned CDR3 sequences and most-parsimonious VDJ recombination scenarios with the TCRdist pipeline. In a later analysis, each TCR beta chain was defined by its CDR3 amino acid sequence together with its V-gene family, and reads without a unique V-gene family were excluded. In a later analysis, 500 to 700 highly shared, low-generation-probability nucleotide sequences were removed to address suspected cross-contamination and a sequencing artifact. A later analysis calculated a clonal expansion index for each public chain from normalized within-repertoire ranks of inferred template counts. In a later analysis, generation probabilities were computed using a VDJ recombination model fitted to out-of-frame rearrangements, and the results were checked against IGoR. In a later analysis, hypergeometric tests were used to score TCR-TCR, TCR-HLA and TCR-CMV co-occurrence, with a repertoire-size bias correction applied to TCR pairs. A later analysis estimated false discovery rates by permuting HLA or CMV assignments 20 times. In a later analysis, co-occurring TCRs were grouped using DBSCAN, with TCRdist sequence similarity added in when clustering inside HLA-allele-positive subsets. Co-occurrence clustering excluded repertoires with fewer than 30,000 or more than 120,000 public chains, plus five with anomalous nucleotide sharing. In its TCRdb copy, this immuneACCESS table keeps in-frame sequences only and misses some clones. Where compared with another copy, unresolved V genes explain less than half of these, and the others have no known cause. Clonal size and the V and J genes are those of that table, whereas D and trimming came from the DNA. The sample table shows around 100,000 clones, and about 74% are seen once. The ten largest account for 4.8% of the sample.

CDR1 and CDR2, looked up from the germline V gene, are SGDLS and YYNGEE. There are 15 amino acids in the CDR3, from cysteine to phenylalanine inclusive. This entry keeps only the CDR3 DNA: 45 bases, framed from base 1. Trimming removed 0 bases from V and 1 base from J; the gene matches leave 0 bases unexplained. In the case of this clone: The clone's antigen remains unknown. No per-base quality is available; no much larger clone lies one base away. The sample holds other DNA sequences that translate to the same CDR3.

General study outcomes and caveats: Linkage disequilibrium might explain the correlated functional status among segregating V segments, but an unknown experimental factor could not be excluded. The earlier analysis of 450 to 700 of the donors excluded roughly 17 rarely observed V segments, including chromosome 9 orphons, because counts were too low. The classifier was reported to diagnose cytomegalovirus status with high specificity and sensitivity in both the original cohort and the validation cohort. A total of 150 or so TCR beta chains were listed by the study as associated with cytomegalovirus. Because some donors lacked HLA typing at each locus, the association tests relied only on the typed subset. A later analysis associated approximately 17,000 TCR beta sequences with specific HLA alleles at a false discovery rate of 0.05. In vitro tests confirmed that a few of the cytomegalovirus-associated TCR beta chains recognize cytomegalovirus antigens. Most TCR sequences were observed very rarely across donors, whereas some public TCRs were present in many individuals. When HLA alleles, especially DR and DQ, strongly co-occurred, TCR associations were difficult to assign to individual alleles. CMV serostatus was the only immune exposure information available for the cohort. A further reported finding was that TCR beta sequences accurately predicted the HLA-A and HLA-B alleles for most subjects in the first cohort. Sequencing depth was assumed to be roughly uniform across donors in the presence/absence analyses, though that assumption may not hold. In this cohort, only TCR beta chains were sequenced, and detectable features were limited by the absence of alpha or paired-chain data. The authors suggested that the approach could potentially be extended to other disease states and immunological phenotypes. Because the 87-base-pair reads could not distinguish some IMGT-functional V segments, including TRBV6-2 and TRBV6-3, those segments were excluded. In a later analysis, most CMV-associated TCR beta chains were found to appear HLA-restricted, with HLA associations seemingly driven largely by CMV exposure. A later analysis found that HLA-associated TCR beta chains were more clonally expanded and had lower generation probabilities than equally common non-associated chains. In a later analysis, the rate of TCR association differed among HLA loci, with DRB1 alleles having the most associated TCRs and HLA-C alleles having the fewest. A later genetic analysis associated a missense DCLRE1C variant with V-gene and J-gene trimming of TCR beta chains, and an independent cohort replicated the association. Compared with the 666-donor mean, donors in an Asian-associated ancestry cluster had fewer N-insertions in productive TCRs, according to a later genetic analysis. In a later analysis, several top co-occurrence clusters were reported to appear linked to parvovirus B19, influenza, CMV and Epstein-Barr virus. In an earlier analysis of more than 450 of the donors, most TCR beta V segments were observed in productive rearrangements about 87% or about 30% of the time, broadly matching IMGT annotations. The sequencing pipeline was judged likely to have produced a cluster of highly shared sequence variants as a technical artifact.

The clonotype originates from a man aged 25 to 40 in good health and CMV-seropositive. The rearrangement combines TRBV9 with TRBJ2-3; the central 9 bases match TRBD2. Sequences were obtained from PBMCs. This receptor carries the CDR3 CASSVGLAGTDTQYF. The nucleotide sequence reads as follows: TGTGCCAGCAGCGTAGGACTAGCGGGCACAGATACGCAGTATTTT. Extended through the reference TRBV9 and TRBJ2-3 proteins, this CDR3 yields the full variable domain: DSGVTQTPKHLITATGQRVTLRCSPRSGDLSVYWYQQSLDQGLQFLIQYYNGEERAKGNILERFSAQQFPDLHSELNLSSLELGDSALYFCASSVGLAGTDTQYFGPGTRLTVL.